This is a list of T cell receptor beta chains from one sample in a study of blood T cells in healthy people across ages. Via MiXCR, TCRdb re-called the 5' RACE reads, giving one row per CDR3 protein. The sample yields nearly 800,000 distinct CDR3 sequences, roughly 25% seen once. The data also belong to a second study, concerning T cells of mothers and their children.

The specimen sequenced was blood. Source of these receptors: a boy aged 5-17 years in good health. Both conserved end residues are part of each CDR3. Fields, in order: J gene, D gene, V gene, clone size, CDR3 DNA, CDR3 protein. The D gene is left open where the match is weak. For some rows the clone size is stated as once, few or many, or as a class when expanded; others skip it.

J: TRBJ2-7
D: NA
V: TRBV7-2
size: NA
DNA: TGTGCCGGCAGCTTTACTAGCTCCACCTACGAGCAGTACTTC
CDR3: CAGSFTSSTYEQYF

J: TRBJ1-1
D: TRBD1
V: TRBV7-8
size: NA
DNA: TGTGCCAGCAGCTTAGATGAGGGGGCTAGACTTAGAACTGAAGCTTTCTTT
CDR3: CASSLDEGARLRTEAFF

J: TRBJ2-7
D: TRBD1
V: TRBV2
size: NA
DNA: TGTGCCAGGGGGGACAGGGCCTACGAGCAGTACTTC
CDR3: CARGDRAYEQYF

J: TRBJ2-5
D: NA
V: TRBV29-1
size: few
DNA: TGCAGCGTTAGGGGCGGAGATAAAGAGACCCAGTACTTC
CDR3: CSVRGGDKETQYF

J: TRBJ1-6
D: NA
V: TRBV20-1
size: NA
DNA: TGCAGTGCTAGAGTTTTCCAGGAGCTAAATTCACCCCTCCACTTT
CDR3: CSARVFQELNSPLHF

J: TRBJ2-7
D: NA
V: TRBV4-3
size: NA
DNA: TGCGCCAGCAGCCAGTACGTAACAGGAGACGAGCAGTACTTC
CDR3: CASSQYVTGDEQYF

J: TRBJ2-4
D: NA
V: TRBV7-2
size: few
DNA: TGTGCCAGCAGCTTATCCCCTGCCTCGAACATTCAGTACTTC
CDR3: CASSLSPASNIQYF

J: TRBJ2-2
D: NA
V: TRBV12-3/TRBV12-4
size: few
DNA: TGTGCCAGCAGTTTAGGGCAGTCGGTCACCGGGGAGCTGTTTTTT
CDR3: CASSLGQSVTGELFF

J: TRBJ2-2
D: TRBD2
V: TRBV7-7
size: few
DNA: TGTGCTATCCCGACTAGCGGGGAACTGAACACCGGGGAGCTGTTTTTT
CDR3: CAIPTSGELNTGELFF

J: TRBJ1-2
D: NA
V: TRBV20-1
size: NA
DNA: TGCAGTGCTAGGGATCCACGGGACCTATATGGCTACACCTTC
CDR3: CSARDPRDLYGYTF

J: TRBJ1-1
D: NA
V: TRBV4-1
size: NA
DNA: TGCGCCAGCGGCAATAGGGCGAGGAGCACTGAAGCTTTCTTT
CDR3: CASGNRARSTEAFF

J: TRBJ2-5
D: TRBD1
V: TRBV10-3
size: NA
DNA: TGTGCCGTCCGACAGGGAGAGACCCAGTACTTC
CDR3: CAVRQGETQYF

J: TRBJ2-7
D: NA
V: TRBV15
size: NA
DNA: TGTGCCACCAGCAGAGAGGCCCTCTACGAGCAGTACTTC
CDR3: CATSREALYEQYF

J: TRBJ2-5
D: NA
V: TRBV25-1
size: few
DNA: TGTGCCAGCAGTATCGGACGGCTCAACGTAGTCCAAGAGACCCAGTACTTC
CDR3: CASSIGRLNVVQETQYF

J: TRBJ2-5
D: NA
V: TRBV2
size: NA
DNA: TGTGCCAGCATGGCGACGGGGAGAATGGAGACCCAGTACTTC
CDR3: CASMATGRMETQYF

J: TRBJ1-4
D: NA
V: TRBV2
size: NA
DNA: TGTGCCAGCAGTGAAGTGGGCGAAAAACTGTTTTTT
CDR3: CASSEVGEKLFF

J: TRBJ2-3
D: NA
V: TRBV5-1
size: many
DNA: TGTGCCAGCAGCCCGGACAGCACAGATACGCAGTATTTT
CDR3: CASSPDSTDTQYF

J: TRBJ2-5
D: NA
V: TRBV15
size: NA
DNA: TGTGCCACCGCCTTGACCGTGGGGCAAGAGACCCAGTACTTC
CDR3: CATALTVGQETQYF

J: TRBJ1-5
D: NA
V: TRBV9
size: few
DNA: TGTGCCAGCAGCGTAGGTCCGGAGACCGGGAATCAGCCCCAGCATTTT
CDR3: CASSVGPETGNQPQHF

J: TRBJ2-1
D: TRBD2
V: TRBV20-1
size: few
DNA: TGCAGTGCTAGGGATTCCCTAGCGGGGATCTACAATGAGCAGTTCTTC
CDR3: CSARDSLAGIYNEQFF

J: TRBJ2-6
D: NA
V: TRBV19
size: NA
DNA: TGTGCCAGTAGTGCCCCGACAGTGGCTGGGGCCAACGTCCTGACTTTC
CDR3: CASSAPTVAGANVLTF

J: TRBJ1-4
D: NA
V: TRBV29-1
size: few
DNA: TGCAGCGCGCAGGGAACTAATGAAAAACTGTTTTTT
CDR3: CSAQGTNEKLFF